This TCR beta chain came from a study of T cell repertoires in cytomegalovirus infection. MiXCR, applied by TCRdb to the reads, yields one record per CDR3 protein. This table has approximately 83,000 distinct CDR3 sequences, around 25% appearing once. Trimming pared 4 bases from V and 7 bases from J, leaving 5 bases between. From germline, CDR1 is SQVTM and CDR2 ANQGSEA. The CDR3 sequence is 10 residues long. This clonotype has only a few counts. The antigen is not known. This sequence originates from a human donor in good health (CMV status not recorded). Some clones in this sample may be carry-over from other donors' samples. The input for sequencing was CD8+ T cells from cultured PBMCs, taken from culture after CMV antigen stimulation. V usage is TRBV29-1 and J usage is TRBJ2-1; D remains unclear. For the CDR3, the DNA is TGCAGCGTTGTCCAGAATGAGCAGTTCTTC. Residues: CSVVQNEQFF.